These 12 T cell receptor beta chains originate from one sample sequenced in a study of Graves' ophthalmopathy and Graves' hyperthyroidism. Amplified material comprised TCR beta CDR3 regions derived from RNA transcripts. Investigators did first-round RT-PCR with HTBI primers, then second-round multiplex PCR. MiXCR, applied by TCRdb to the multiplex PCR reads, yields one record per CDR3 protein. The sample gives 450,000 to 600,000 distinct CDR3 sequences, 35% to 45% of which show up once; roughly 4% is in the top ten. Sequences were obtained from peripheral blood or thyroid tissue (not recorded which). All receptors derive from an adult man with Graves' hyperthyroidism.

This clonotype was counted between two and nine times. The chain uses TRBV2 and TRBJ2-7, with D unclear. Germline values: CDR1 SNHLY, CDR2 FYNNEI. V was shortened by 4 bases and J by 5 bases, with 18 bases between the two germline ends. The CDR3 length is 15 residues. The CDR3 coding sequence is TGTGCCAGCAGTGCTTCGCCAGCAACCCTCCACGAGCAGTACTTC. Amino acid sequence: CASSASPATLHEQYF.

There are many counts of this clonotype. The chain combines TRBV7-2 with TRBJ1-2; the D is unclear. This CDR3 spans 14 amino acids. Looked up from germline, CDR1 is SGHTA and CDR2 is FQGNSA. V dropped 0 bases and J dropped 8 bases, with 13 bases sitting between them. CDR3 loop: CASSLARPQPGYTF. CDR3 DNA sequence: TGTGCCAGCAGCTTAGCGCGCCCACAGCCCGGCTACACCTTC.

The chain recombines TRBV20-1 with TRBJ1-5, with 8 positions matching TRBD1. Germline V CDR1 and CDR2: DFQATT, SNEGSKA (reference sequence). Germline trimming cut 2 bases from V and 0 bases from J; bases unmatched to any gene: 6. The CDR3 runs 16 residues. The CDR3 loop reads CSARPDRGYSNQPQHF. The CDR3 nucleotides are TGCAGTGCTAGACCTGACAGGGGATATAGCAATCAGCCCCAGCATTTT.

The chain links TRBV4-1 to TRBJ1-6, with a weak D call TRBD1 (5 bases). Germline V gene lookup returns CDR1 MGHRA and CDR2 YSYEKL. The CDR3 is 17 residues long. The V and J ends lost 3 bases and 3 bases respectively, with 15 bases between them. DNA for the CDR3: TGCGCCAGCAGCCAGAGGACATTTTCCATCTATAATTCACCCCTCCACTTT. The encoded protein is CASSQRTFSIYNSPLHF.

CDR3 sequence reads: CASSHGSGMKGTETNYGYTF. The CDR3 DNA is TGCGCCAGCAGCCACGGAAGTGGGATGAAGGGGACAGAGACTAACTATGGCTACACCTTC. The chain carries TRBV4-1 and TRBJ1-2; 7 bases match TRBD1. J was trimmed by 0 bases and V by 3 bases; bases with no gene match: 19. Germline-derived CDR1 and CDR2 are MGHRA and YSYEKL. The CDR3 covers 20 residues.

This rearrangement joins TRBV7-3 to TRBJ2-6; 8 bases match TRBD2. The germline V gene encodes CDR1 SGHTA and CDR2 FQGTGA. With 4 bases clipped from V and 6 bases from J, the junction kept 5 bases outside the gene matches. This CDR3 has 15 residues. DNA for the CDR3: TGTGCCAGCAGCTATAGCGGGGCTGAGGCCAACGTCCTGACTTTC. Translation gives CASSYSGAEANVLTF.

This clonotype was observed many times. The chain links TRBV29-1 to TRBJ1-2, with TRBD1 matching 9 bases. This CDR3 has 14 residues. Germline CDR1 is SQVTM and CDR2 is ANQGSEA. J lost 6 bases, V lost 2 bases, and 7 bases had no gene match. This CDR3 reads CSVETSWDRDGYTF. For the CDR3, the DNA is TGCAGCGTTGAAACCTCTTGGGACAGGGATGGCTACACCTTC.

In this sample, this clonotype turned up a few times. J is TRBJ1-5 and V is TRBV27; unclear D gene. Germline assignment: CDR1 MNHEY and CDR2 SMNVEV (reference sequence). The V gene lost 7 bases and the J gene lost 2 bases, with 12 bases spanning the gap. The CDR3 covers 14 residues. CDR3 DNA: TGTGCCAGCAATAGGATTCAGGGCAATCAGCCCCAGCATTTT. This sequence encodes CASNRIQGNQPQHF.

This clonotype was recorded a few times. CDR3: CASSPGQGEGGELFF. CDR3 nucleotides: TGTGCCAGCAGTCCGGGACAGGGGGAAGGCGGGGAGCTGTTTTTT. The chain combines TRBV6-6 with TRBJ2-2; TRBD1 matches 11 bases. The ends lost 5 bases at V and 7 bases at J; junction bases unmatched: 6. Germline V lookup: CDR1 MNHNY, CDR2 SVGAGI (reference sequence). The CDR3 loop spans 15 amino acids.

This clonotype was picked up many times. The V gene is TRBV29-1, the J gene TRBJ2-6, with 7 bases that match TRBD1. Per the germline V gene, CDR1 is SQVTM and CDR2 is ANQGSEA. The CDR3 runs 14 residues. V dropped 7 bases and J dropped 2; count of bases not matched to a gene: 5. The CDR3 protein is CSANTGAGANVLTF. The CDR3 DNA reads as TGCAGCGCCAACACAGGGGCTGGGGCCAACGTCCTGACTTTC.

Remarks on this clonotype: The conserved final phenylalanine or tryptophan is absent from the CDR3, which likely points to a read error. The rearrangement uses TRBV29-1 and TRBJ1-2; 10 nucleotides agree with TRBD1. The germline V gene has CDR1 SQVTM and CDR2 ANQGSEA. The CDR3 consists of 18 residues. V was clipped by 0 bases and J by 4 bases; unmatched bases: 14. The CDR3 DNA is TGCAGCGTTGAAGATCCATCCCTCAGGACAGGGGGAGTCTATGGCTACACCCTC. It specifies CSVEDPSLRTGGVYGYTL.

The sample holds many counts of this clonotype. The rearrangement joins TRBV12-3 or TRBV12-4 to TRBJ2-3, with D perhaps TRBD1 or TRBD2 (5 bases each). The V end lost 6 bases, the J end lost 5 bases, and 9 bases lay between the germline ends. This CDR3 has 12 residues. CDR3 in amino acids: CASSFGGDTQYF. CDR3 nucleotide sequence: TGTGCCAGCAGCTTTGGGGGAGATACGCAGTATTTT.